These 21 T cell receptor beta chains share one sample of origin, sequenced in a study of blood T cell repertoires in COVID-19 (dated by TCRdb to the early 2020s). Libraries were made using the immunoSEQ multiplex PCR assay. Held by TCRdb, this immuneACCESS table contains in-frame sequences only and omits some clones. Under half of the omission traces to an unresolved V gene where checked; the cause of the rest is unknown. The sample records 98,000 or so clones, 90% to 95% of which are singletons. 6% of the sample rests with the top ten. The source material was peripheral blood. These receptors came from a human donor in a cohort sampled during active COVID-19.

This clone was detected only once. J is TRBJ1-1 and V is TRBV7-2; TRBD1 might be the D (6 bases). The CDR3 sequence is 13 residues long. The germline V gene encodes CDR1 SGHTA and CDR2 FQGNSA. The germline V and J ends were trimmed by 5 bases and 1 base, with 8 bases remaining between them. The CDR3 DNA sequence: TGTGCCAGCAGCCGGGGACAGAACACTGAAGCTTTCTTT. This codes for CASSRGQNTEAFF.

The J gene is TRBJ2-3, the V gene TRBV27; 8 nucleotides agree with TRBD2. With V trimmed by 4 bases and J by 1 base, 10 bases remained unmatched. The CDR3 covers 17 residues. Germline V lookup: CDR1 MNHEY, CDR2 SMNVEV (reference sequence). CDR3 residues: CASSYHLPGGGTDTQYF. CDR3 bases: TGTGCCAGCAGTTACCATTTACCGGGAGGGGGCACAGATACGCAGTATTTT.

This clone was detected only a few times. The CDR3 DNA follows: TGTGCCAGCAGCCAGAGAGGGAGCGGGAGGACCGGGGAGCTGTTTTTT. Its translation is CASSQRGSGRTGELFF. This chain connects TRBV3-1 (or the pseudogene TRBV3-2) to TRBJ2-2; 9 bases are a match to TRBD2. V shed 3 bases, J shed 5 bases, and the junction held 7 bases outside the gene matches. Germline V gene lookup returns CDR1 LGHDT and CDR2 YNNKEL (reference sequence). The CDR3 consists of 16 residues.

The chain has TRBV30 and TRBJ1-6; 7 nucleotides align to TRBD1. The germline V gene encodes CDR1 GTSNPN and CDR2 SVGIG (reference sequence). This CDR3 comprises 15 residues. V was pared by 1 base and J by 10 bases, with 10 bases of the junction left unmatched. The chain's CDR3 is CAWSGLQGWNSPLHF. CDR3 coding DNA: TGTGCCTGGAGTGGATTACAGGGGTGGAACTCACCCCTCCACTTT.

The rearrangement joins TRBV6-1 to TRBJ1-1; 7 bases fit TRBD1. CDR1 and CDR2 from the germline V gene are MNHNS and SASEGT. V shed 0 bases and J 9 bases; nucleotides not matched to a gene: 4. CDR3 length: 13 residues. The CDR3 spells CASSEAGGRQAFF. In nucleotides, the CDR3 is TGTGCCAGCAGTGAAGCAGGGGGCCGGCAAGCTTTCTTT.

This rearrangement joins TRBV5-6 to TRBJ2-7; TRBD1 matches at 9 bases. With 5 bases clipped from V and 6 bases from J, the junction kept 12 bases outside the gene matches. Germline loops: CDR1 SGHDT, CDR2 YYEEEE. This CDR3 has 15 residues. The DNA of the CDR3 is TGTGCCAGCAGTCTACCCGGGACAGGGTCGTTCGAGCAGTACTTC. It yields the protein CASSLPGTGSFEQYF.

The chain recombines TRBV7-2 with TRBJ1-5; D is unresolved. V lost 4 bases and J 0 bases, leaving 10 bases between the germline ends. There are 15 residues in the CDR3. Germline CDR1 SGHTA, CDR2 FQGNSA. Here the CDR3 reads CASSSEIYSNQPQHF. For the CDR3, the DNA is TGTGCCAGCAGCTCCGAGATTTATAGCAATCAGCCCCAGCATTTT.

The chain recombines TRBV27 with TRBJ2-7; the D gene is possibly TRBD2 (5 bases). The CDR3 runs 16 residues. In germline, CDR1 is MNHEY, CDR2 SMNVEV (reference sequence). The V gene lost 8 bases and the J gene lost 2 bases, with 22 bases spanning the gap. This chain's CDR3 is CASRAGGPASTYEQYF. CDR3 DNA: TGTGCCAGCCGAGCCGGAGGCCCTGCTTCTACCTACGAGCAGTACTTC.

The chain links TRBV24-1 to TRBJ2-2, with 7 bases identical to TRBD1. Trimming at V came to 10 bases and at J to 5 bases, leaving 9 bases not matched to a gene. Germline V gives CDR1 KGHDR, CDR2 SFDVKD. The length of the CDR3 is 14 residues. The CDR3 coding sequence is TGTGCCACGGCGGACAGGAGGCAAACCGGGGAGCTGTTTTTT. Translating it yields CATADRRQTGELFF.

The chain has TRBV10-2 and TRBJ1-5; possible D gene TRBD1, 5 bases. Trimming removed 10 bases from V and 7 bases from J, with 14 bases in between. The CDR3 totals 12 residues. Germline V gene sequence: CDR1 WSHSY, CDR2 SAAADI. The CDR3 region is CATRGGDQPQHF. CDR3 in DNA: TGCGCCACTCGGGGAGGGGACCAGCCCCAGCATTTT.

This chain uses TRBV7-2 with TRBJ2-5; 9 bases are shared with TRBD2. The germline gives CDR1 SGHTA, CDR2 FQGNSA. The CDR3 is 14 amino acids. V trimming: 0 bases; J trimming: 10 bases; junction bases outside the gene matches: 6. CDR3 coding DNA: TGTGCCAGCAGCTTAGCTAGCGGGAGAAAAGACCAGTACTTC. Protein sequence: CASSLASGRKDQYF.

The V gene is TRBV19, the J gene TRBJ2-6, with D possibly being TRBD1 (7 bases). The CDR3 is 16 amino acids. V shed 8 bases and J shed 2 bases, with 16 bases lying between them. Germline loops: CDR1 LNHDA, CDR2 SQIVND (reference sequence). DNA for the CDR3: TGTGCCAGTGGGCGGGGACAGCGTGCTGGGGCCAACGTCCTGACTTTC. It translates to CASGRGQRAGANVLTF.

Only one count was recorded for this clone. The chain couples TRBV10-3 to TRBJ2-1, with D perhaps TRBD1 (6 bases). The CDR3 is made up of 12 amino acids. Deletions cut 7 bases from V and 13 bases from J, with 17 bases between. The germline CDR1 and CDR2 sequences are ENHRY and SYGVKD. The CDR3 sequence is CAIKIALGGQFF. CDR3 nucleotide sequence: TGTGCCATCAAAATCGCACTAGGGGGTCAGTTCTTC.

The CDR3 coding sequence is TGTGCCAGCAGCTTAGGGGGGGCGCGCGGCTACACCTTC. Protein sequence: CASSLGGARGYTF. The chain recombines TRBV28 with TRBJ1-2; maybe TRBD1 (6 bases). The germline V and J ends were trimmed by 6 bases and 8 bases, with 16 bases remaining between them. Germline V lookup: CDR1 MDHEN, CDR2 SYDVKM. The CDR3 has 13 residues.

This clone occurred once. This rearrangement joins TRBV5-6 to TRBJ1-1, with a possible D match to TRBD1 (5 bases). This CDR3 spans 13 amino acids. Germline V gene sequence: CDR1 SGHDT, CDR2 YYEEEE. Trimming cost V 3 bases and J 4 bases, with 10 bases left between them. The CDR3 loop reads CASSWGGITEAFF. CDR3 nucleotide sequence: TGTGCCAGCAGCTGGGGGGGTATCACTGAAGCTTTCTTT. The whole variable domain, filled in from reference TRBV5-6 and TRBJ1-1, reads DAGVTQSPTHLIKTRGQQVTLRCSPKSGHDTVSWYQQALGQGPQFIFQYYEEEERQRGNFPDRFSGHQFPNYSSELNVNALLLGDSALYLCASSWGGITEAFFGQGTRLTVV.

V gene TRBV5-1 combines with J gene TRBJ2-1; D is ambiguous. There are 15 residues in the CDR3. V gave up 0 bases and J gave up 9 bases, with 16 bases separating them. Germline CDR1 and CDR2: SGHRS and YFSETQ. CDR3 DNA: TGCGCCAGCAGCTTGGGCGAAACCCGCTCCTTTGAGCAGTTCTTC. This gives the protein CASSLGETRSFEQFF.

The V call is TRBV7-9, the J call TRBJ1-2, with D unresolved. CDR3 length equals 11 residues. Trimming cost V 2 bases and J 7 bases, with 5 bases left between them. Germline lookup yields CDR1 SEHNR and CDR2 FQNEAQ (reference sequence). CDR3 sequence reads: CASSLLSGYTF. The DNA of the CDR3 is TGTGCCAGCAGCTTACTGAGTGGCTACACCTTC.

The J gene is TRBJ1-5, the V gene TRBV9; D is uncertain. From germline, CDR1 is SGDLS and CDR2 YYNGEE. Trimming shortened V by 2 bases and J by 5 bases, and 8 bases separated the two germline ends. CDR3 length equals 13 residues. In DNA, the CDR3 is TGTGCCAGCAGCGTCCGGTTCGATCAGCCCCAGCATTTT. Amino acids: CASSVRFDQPQHF.

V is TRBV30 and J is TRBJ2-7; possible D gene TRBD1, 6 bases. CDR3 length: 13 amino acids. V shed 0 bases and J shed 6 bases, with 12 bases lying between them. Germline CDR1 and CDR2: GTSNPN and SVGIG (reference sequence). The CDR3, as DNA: TGTGCCTGGAGTGTCGCCAGGGGTTCCGAGCAGTACTTC. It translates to CAWSVARGSEQYF. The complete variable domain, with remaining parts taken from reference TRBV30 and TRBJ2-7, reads SQTIHQWPATLVQPVGSPLSLECTVEGTSNPNLYWYRQAAGRGLQLLFYSVGIGQISSEVPQNLSASRPQDRQFILSSKKLLLSDSGFYLCAWSVARGSEQYFGPGTRLTVT.

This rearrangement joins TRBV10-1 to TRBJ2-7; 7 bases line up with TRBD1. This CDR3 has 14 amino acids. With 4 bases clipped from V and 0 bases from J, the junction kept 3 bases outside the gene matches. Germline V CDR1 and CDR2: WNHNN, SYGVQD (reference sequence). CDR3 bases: TGCGCCAGCAGTGTTGGGGACAGCTCCTACGAGCAGTACTTC. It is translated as CASSVGDSSYEQYF.

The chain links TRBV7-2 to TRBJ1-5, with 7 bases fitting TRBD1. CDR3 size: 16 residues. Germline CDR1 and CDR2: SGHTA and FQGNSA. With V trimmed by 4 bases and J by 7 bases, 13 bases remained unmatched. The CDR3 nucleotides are TGTGCCAGCAGCTACACCACAGGGGCCAAAGGGCAGCCCCAGCATTTT. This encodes CASSYTTGAKGQPQHF. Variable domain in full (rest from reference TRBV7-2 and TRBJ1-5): GAGVSQSPSNKVTEKGKDVELRCDPISGHTALYWYRQSLGQGLEFLIYFQGNSAPDKSGLPSDRFSAERTGGSVSTLTIQRTQQEDSAVYLCASSYTTGAKGQPQHFGDGTRLSIL.